The 30 T cell receptor beta chains reported below all come from one sample, sequenced in a study of CXCR3-negative and CXCR3-positive naive CD8 T cells. UMI-labeled TRB cDNA libraries were prepared by 5' RACE. TCRdb re-called the 5' RACE reads and catalogs CDR3 proteins one per entry, DNA excluded. Recorded for this sample: 45,000 to 65,000 distinct CDR3 sequences. Sequencing was done on a sample of naive CXCR3- CD8+ T cells from blood. Sample subset: CD45RO-CCR7+CD27+CD95- naive CD8+ T cells lacking CXCR3 (TNR3-). Receptors originate from a human donor in good health. Some clones in this sample may be carry-over from other donors' samples.

The rearrangement uses TRBV2 and TRBJ1-1. Germline CDR1 SNHLY, CDR2 FYNNEI. This CDR3 comprises 12 residues. CDR3: CASSDPGIEAFF.

The V call is TRBV4-3, the J call TRBJ2-7; TCRdb's D gene call, TRBD2, goes unchecked for lack of DNA. CDR3 length: 15 residues. Per germline, CDR1 LGHNA and CDR2 YSLEER. This CDR3 is CASSHTTSGGYEQYF.

The V gene is TRBV14, the J gene TRBJ2-4; TCRdb calls TRBD1, which cannot be checked without DNA. The germline gives CDR1 SGHDN, CDR2 FVKESK. The CDR3 loop spans 16 amino acids. Here the CDR3 reads CASSSTGGLAKNIQYF.

The chain links TRBV7-9 to TRBJ2-1; TCRdb's D call of TRBD1 is untestable without DNA. The CDR3 covers 13 residues. Germline V lookup: CDR1 SEHNR, CDR2 FQNEAQ (reference sequence). The CDR3 loop reads CASSWGPGGEQFF.

The J gene is TRBJ2-3, the V gene TRBV29-1; TCRdb's D call, TRBD1, is unchecked because there is no DNA. CDR3 length: 14 amino acids. The germline CDR1 and CDR2 sequences are SQVTM and ANQGSEA. CDR3 residues: CSVLRGQSTDTQYF.

The chain has TRBV7-6 and TRBJ2-1; the TCRdb D gene call, TRBD1, has no DNA to confirm it. This CDR3 spans 17 amino acids. Germline V gene data show CDR1 as SGHVS and CDR2 as FNYEAQ. CDR3 sequence: CASSLSRGGGNENEQFF.

V is TRBV23-1 and J is TRBJ2-2; no DNA is available, so the TRBD1 call from TCRdb remains unchecked. TRBV23-1 falls under the ORF class, with uncertain function. This CDR3 has 16 amino acids. CDR3 amino acids: CASSQSRGPNTGELFF.

This rearrangement joins TRBV7-6 to TRBJ2-7; there is no DNA to check the TCRdb D call of TRBD2. In germline, CDR1 is SGHVS, CDR2 FNYEAQ. This CDR3 region has 17 residues. The CDR3 sequence is CASSFGSGAHNSYEQYF.

V is TRBV6-5 and J is TRBJ2-3; TCRdb designates TRBD2, a call that cannot be tested without DNA. This CDR3 spans 15 amino acids. Per germline, CDR1 MNHEY and CDR2 SVGAGI. CDR3 in amino acids: CASSYSAGEGDTQYF.

The CDR3 spells CSVAGNPNTGELFF. J is TRBJ2-2 and V is TRBV29-1. This CDR3 contains 14 residues. Germline V gives CDR1 SQVTM, CDR2 ANQGSEA.

The chain is built from TRBV29-1 and TRBJ2-3. Germline V gene lookup returns CDR1 SQVTM and CDR2 ANQGSEA. The CDR3 spans 13 residues. CDR3 loop: CSVGRSSTDTQYF.

The chain joins TRBV28 to TRBJ2-1; the TRBD1 assignment by TCRdb is unverifiable without DNA. The V gene's germline CDR1 is MDHEN and CDR2 SYDVKM. The CDR3 has 15 amino acids. CDR3: CASGPRDRGYNEQFF.

This chain joins TRBV4-1 and TRBJ2-7; TCRdb outputs TRBD1, but without DNA this stays unchecked. Germline-derived CDR1 and CDR2 are MGHRA and YSYEKL. CDR3 size: 15 residues. CDR3: CASSQVPGHPYEQYF.

V usage is TRBV7-9 and J usage is TRBJ2-7; TCRdb picks TRBD1, but there is no DNA to check that call. The CDR3 spans 16 residues. The germline CDR1 and CDR2 sequences are SEHNR and FQNEAQ (reference sequence). CDR3 in amino acids: CASSSNRGQTTYEQYF. The full variable domain, its missing parts supplied by reference TRBV7-9 and TRBJ2-7, is DTGVSQNPRHKITKRGQNVTFRCDPISEHNRLYWYRQTLGQGPEFLTYFQNEAQLEKSRLLSDRFSAERPKGSFSTLEIQRTEQGDSAMYLCASSSNRGQTTYEQYFGPGTRLTVT.

This chain connects TRBV19 to TRBJ2-5; TCRdb lists TRBD2, though no DNA is available to test this call. The CDR3 loop spans 14 amino acids. From germline, CDR1 is LNHDA and CDR2 SQIVND (reference sequence). The CDR3 spells CASSIGRREGTQYF.

The gene calls are TRBV25-1 and TRBJ2-1; TCRdb's D call, TRBD2, is unchecked because there is no DNA. The germline V gene encodes CDR1 MGHDK and CDR2 SYGVNS. There are 15 residues in the CDR3. CDR3 loop: CASSESWLAGNEQFF.

The chain combines TRBV21-1 with TRBJ1-5; TCRdb's assignment of TRBD1 cannot be checked, as there is no DNA. TRBV21-1 is described as a pseudogene. The CDR3 runs to 18 residues. The CDR3 reads CASSLVGTVADSNQPQHF.

The genes are TRBV5-1 and TRBJ2-7; the TCRdb call, TRBD1, lacks DNA for checking. The CDR3 is made up of 14 amino acids. CDR1 SGHRS and CDR2 YFSETQ come from the germline V gene. The CDR3 is CASSLTGLIYEQYF.

The V call is TRBV29-1, the J call TRBJ1-2; the D call from TCRdb, TRBD1, cannot be confirmed without DNA. Per germline, CDR1 SQVTM and CDR2 ANQGSEA. The CDR3 is made up of 14 amino acids. CDR3 sequence reads: CSAKGAGGGYGYTF. Full variable domain (missing parts from reference TRBV29-1 and TRBJ1-2): SAVISQKPSRDICQRGTSLTIQCQVDSQVTMMFWYRQQPGQSLTLIATANQGSEATYESGFVIDKFPISRPNLTFSTLTVSNMSPEDSSIYLCSAKGAGGGYGYTFGSGTRLTVV.

V and J are TRBV29-1 and TRBJ1-1; the D call from TCRdb, TRBD1, cannot be confirmed without DNA. The CDR3 totals 13 residues. Germline V CDR1 and CDR2: SQVTM, ANQGSEA. The CDR3 loop is CSVPGTLNTEAFF.

The chain has TRBV6-2 or TRBV6-3 and TRBJ2-6. From germline, CDR1 is MNHEY and CDR2 SVGEGT. This CDR3 spans 16 amino acids. This CDR3 reads CASSWNRISGANVLTF.

The chain combines TRBV7-6 with TRBJ2-6. This CDR3 is 15 amino acids long. Germline V gene data show CDR1 as SGHVS and CDR2 as FNYEAQ. CDR3 amino acids: CASSLVRVGANVLTF.

The chain uses TRBV5-1 and TRBJ2-5; the D call from TCRdb, TRBD1, cannot be confirmed without DNA. The CDR3 is 13 residues long. Germline V CDR1 and CDR2: SGHRS, YFSETQ. The CDR3 here is CASSADNQETQYF.

The chain combines TRBV6-4 with TRBJ2-3; the TCRdb call, TRBD2, lacks DNA for checking. The CDR3 runs to 15 residues. CDR1 is MRHNA, CDR2 SNTAGT, per germline. CDR3 residues: CASSRTSGSPDTQYF.

This CDR3 is CSAENPTGYEQYF. The J gene is TRBJ2-7, the V gene TRBV20-1; with no DNA, the TCRdb D assignment of TRBD1 cannot be verified. Germline-derived CDR1 and CDR2 are DFQATT and SNEGSKA (reference sequence). The CDR3 contains 13 residues.

V and J are TRBV6-5 and TRBJ2-5; the TCRdb call, TRBD1, lacks DNA for checking. Germline V gene sequence: CDR1 MNHEY, CDR2 SVGAGI. The CDR3 consists of 15 residues. CDR3 sequence: CASSTRDNFQETQYF.

The chain uses TRBV24-1 and TRBJ2-5; TCRdb's assignment of TRBD1 cannot be checked, as there is no DNA. This CDR3 is 16 amino acids long. Germline CDR1 reads KGHDR; CDR2 reads SFDVKD. The CDR3 reads CATISWAGRNQETQYF.

The chain uses TRBV7-2 and TRBJ2-3; the D gene TCRdb calls, TRBD1, cannot be checked with no DNA. The CDR3 extends over 17 amino acids. The germline CDR1 and CDR2 sequences are SGHTA and FQGNSA. The CDR3 protein is CASSSRDSNFSTDTQYF.

J is TRBJ2-7 and V is TRBV29-1; the D call from TCRdb, TRBD1, cannot be confirmed without DNA. CDR3 length: 13 residues. Looked up from germline, CDR1 is SQVTM and CDR2 is ANQGSEA. The CDR3 loop is CSVEDLGGYEQYF.

V gene TRBV25-1 combines with J gene TRBJ2-1; the D call of TRBD1 rests on TCRdb alone, since no DNA is present to check it. Germline loops: CDR1 MGHDK, CDR2 SYGVNS. The CDR3 covers 14 residues. CDR3 sequence reads: CASQELGRGHEQFF.